What follows are 11 T cell receptor beta chains derived from one specimen sequenced in a study of response to subunit inactivated influenza vaccine. TCRdb processed the RT-PCR reads anew with MiXCR; each CDR3 protein has one entry. This table has 700,000 to 900,000 distinct CDR3 sequences, around 20% appearing once. This specimen consisted of PBMCs from blood, obtained roughly 5 days after vaccination. The receptors here all came from a man in his fifties who received an inactivated influenza vaccine.

The DNA of the CDR3 is TGTGCCAGCAGTTTTATGCCGCGTTTTGGGACTAGCGGGACCGAAGAGACCCAGTACTTC. Its protein is CASSFMPRFGTSGTEETQYF. The chain combines TRBV12-3 or TRBV12-4 with TRBJ2-5; 13 bases align to TRBD2. V lost 3 bases to trimming and J lost 3 bases; unmatched junction nucleotides: 16. CDR3 size: 20 residues.

The sample holds one count of this clonotype. J is TRBJ2-7 and V is TRBV20-1; 8 bases fit TRBD2. Germline V gives CDR1 DFQATT, CDR2 SNEGSKA (reference sequence). V trimming: 3 bases; J trimming: 3 bases; junction bases outside the gene matches: 13. The CDR3 is 16 residues long. Here the CDR3 DNA reads TGCAGTGCTAGTGATCTTAGCGGGAAACTACGCTACGAGCAGTACTTC. This encodes CSASDLSGKLRYEQYF.

This clonotype was seen more than once but under ten times. This CDR3 reads CSASPNIESPLHF. CDR3 in DNA: TGCAGTGCTAGTCCTAACATCGAGTCACCCCTCCACTTT. V gene TRBV20-1 combines with J gene TRBJ1-6; the D is unclear. From germline, CDR1 is DFQATT and CDR2 SNEGSKA (reference sequence). The V end lost 3 bases, the J end lost 10 bases, and 13 bases lay between the germline ends. The CDR3 contains 13 residues.

The chain joins TRBV7-3 to TRBJ2-3; possibly TRBD2 for D (6 bases). Trimming removed 5 bases at V and 2 bases at J, with 11 bases between. CDR1 and CDR2 from the germline V gene are SGHTA and FQGTGA. The CDR3 has 14 amino acids. CDR3 sequence: CASSGGLITDTQYF. The DNA for the CDR3 is TGTGCCAGCAGCGGGGGACTCATCACAGATACGCAGTATTTT. The whole variable domain, filled in from reference TRBV7-3 and TRBJ2-3, reads GAGVSQTPSNKVTEKGKYVELRCDPISGHTALYWYRQSLGQGPEFLIYFQGTGAADDSGLPNDRFFAVRPEGSVSTLKIQRTERGDSAVYLCASSGGLITDTQYFGPGTRLTVL.

Only a few counts were recorded for this clonotype. This chain uses TRBV5-1 with TRBJ1-4; D ambiguous. This CDR3 has 16 residues. V dropped 4 bases and J dropped 0 bases, with 13 bases sitting between them. CDR1 is SGHRS and CDR2 is YFSETQ in the germline V gene. The DNA for the CDR3 is TGCGCCAGCAGCGCCTCCATTTTGGCAACTAATGAAAAACTGTTTTTT. Its protein is CASSASILATNEKLFF.

The chain employs TRBV3-1 and TRBJ2-1; the match to TRBD1 covers 7 bases. This CDR3 spans 17 amino acids. Germline CDR1 LGHDT, CDR2 YNNKEL (reference sequence). The trim removed 4 bases at V and 2 bases at J, leaving 11 bases unmatched. The CDR3, as DNA: TGTGCCAGCAGCCCTCTAAGGGGGCGGCTTCCCTACAATGAGCAGTTCTTC. Translated, it gives CASSPLRGRLPYNEQFF.

The chain joins TRBV2 to TRBJ1-2; D perhaps matches TRBD1 (5 bases). Per germline, CDR1 SNHLY and CDR2 FYNNEI. V lost 4 bases and J 0 bases, leaving 12 bases between the germline ends. The CDR3 runs 15 residues. The CDR3: CASSGEGTANYGYTF. The DNA for the CDR3 is TGTGCCAGCAGTGGAGAGGGGACGGCTAACTATGGCTACACCTTC. Supplemented by reference TRBV2 and TRBJ1-2, the full variable domain reads EPEVTQTPSHQVTQMGQEVILRCVPISNHLYFYWYRQILGQKVEFLVSFYNNEISEKSEIFDDQFSVERPDGSNFTLKIRSTKLEDSAMYFCASSGEGTANYGYTFGSGTRLTVV.

The genes are TRBV19 and TRBJ2-1; the D is unclear. Germline CDR1 and CDR2: LNHDA and SQIVND (reference sequence). CDR3 size: 12 residues. V lost 6 bases and J 9 bases, leaving 12 bases between the germline ends. CDR3 sequence (DNA): TGTGCCAGTAGCCCTTTTAGATCTGAGCAGTTCTTC. Its protein product is CASSPFRSEQFF.

The chain couples TRBV20-1 to TRBJ2-1; 8 bases align to TRBD2. J gave up 9 bases and V 6 bases, and 10 bases lay outside the gene matches. The length of the CDR3 is 13 residues. Germline assignment: CDR1 DFQATT and CDR2 SNEGSKA (reference sequence). The CDR3 loop reads CSAPPGGRSEQFF. The CDR3 nucleotides read TGCAGTGCACCCCCCGGCGGGAGGTCTGAGCAGTTCTTC.

CDR3 in DNA: TGTGCCAGCAGCCCCTCGCCCGTCGGTGAGCAGTTCTTC. Its translation: CASSPSPVGEQFF. The rearrangement links TRBV7-3 to TRBJ2-1; no definite D call. Germline CDR1 SGHTA, CDR2 FQGTGA. This CDR3 spans 13 amino acids. Deletions cut 5 bases from V and 9 bases from J, with 14 bases between.

This clonotype was recorded a few times. The V gene is TRBV10-3, the J gene TRBJ2-1, with 8 positions matching TRBD2. This CDR3 is 12 amino acids long. Germline loops: CDR1 ENHRY, CDR2 SYGVKD. V was pared by 3 bases and J by 14 bases, with 6 bases of the junction left unmatched. CDR3 coding DNA: TGTGCCATCAGTGATGGGGCGGGGGGAAAGTTCTTC. This encodes CAISDGAGGKFF.